These 17 T cell receptor beta chains originate from one sample sequenced in a study of OX40 agonist ivuxolimab in advanced cancers. Libraries were made using the immunoSEQ multiplex PCR assay. The table comes from immuneACCESS by way of TCRdb, which keeps in-frame sequences with V and J called. Part of the clones is missing from these tables; in studies checked, under half for an unresolved V gene and the rest for unknown reasons. For this sample the table gives about 74,000 clones, of which around 80% were detected only once. The top ten clones comprise around 7% of the sample. The specimen was CD4+ or CD8+ T cells sorted from blood, collected in a trial of the OX40 agonist ivuxolimab. These receptors originate from an adult with an advanced solid tumor such as melanoma, head and neck, liver or kidney cancer.

This rearrangement joins TRBV4-1 to TRBJ2-3, with D perhaps TRBD2 (6 bases). Trimming pared 0 bases from V and 2 bases from J, leaving 18 bases between. Germline CDR1 is MGHRA and CDR2 is YSYEKL. This CDR3 is built from 18 residues. The CDR3 DNA reads TGCGCCAGCAGCCAAGAGGGCCCCAGGGCGGGATTCACAGATACGCAGTATTTT. It specifies CASSQEGPRAGFTDTQYF.

This chain connects TRBV5-4 to TRBJ2-5; 9 bases line up with TRBD2. Germline CDR1 and CDR2: SGHNT and YYREEE (reference sequence). The CDR3 loop spans 16 amino acids. Trimming cost V 2 bases and J 5 bases; bases outside gene matches: 10. CDR3 nucleotides: TGTGCCAGCAGCTTCTTCGTAGCGGGAGTCGGGGAGACCCAGTACTTC. This encodes CASSFFVAGVGETQYF.

The DNA for the CDR3 is TGTGCCAGCACCTTCAGGGGGAGCCAGGGGAGGAATGAGCAGTTCTTC. This encodes CASTFRGSQGRNEQFF. The genes are TRBV27 and TRBJ2-1, with D maybe TRBD1 (7 bases). Germline V gene sequence: CDR1 MNHEY, CDR2 SMNVEV (reference sequence). V lost 7 bases and J lost 7, with 23 bases in between. The CDR3 consists of 16 residues.

The CDR3 DNA is TGCGCCAGCAGTGTAACGGTTTACAATGAGCAGTTCTTC. Its protein is CASSVTVYNEQFF. The rearrangement links TRBV10-2 to TRBJ2-1; D unclear. The germline gives CDR1 WSHSY, CDR2 SAAADI. The CDR3 runs to 13 residues. Trimming stripped 4 bases from V and 4 bases from J, with 8 bases between.

The chain recombines TRBV9 with TRBJ2-7; D is undetermined. V was trimmed by 0 bases and J by 4 bases, leaving 5 bases between them. Germline CDR1 reads SGDLS; CDR2 reads YYNGEE. The CDR3 runs to 12 residues. The CDR3 DNA is TGTGCCAGCAGCGTAGCGTCGTACGAGCAGTACGTC. Amino acid sequence: CASSVASYEQYV.

The gene calls are TRBV21-1 and TRBJ2-7; the D segment call TRBD1 is taken from the table without a DNA check. TRBV21-1 is annotated as a pseudogene. The CDR3 contains 14 residues. CDR3 sequence reads: CASNLRDINYEQYF. DNA for the CDR3: TGTGCCAGCAACCTCCGGGACATTAACTACGAGCAGTACTTC.

This chain connects TRBV5-4 to TRBJ1-1; D gene unclear. The germline V and J ends were trimmed by 3 bases and 0 bases, with 9 bases remaining between them. The CDR3 length is 14 residues. Per germline, CDR1 SGHNT and CDR2 YYREEE (reference sequence). CDR3 protein: CASSSGRVNTEAFF. The CDR3 coding sequence is TGTGCCAGCAGCTCTGGACGGGTGAACACTGAAGCTTTCTTT.

J is TRBJ2-1 and V is TRBV9; TRBD1 matches at 9 bases. The germline V gene has CDR1 SGDLS and CDR2 YYNGEE. This CDR3 is 17 amino acids long. With V trimmed by 3 bases and J by 4 bases, 11 bases remained unmatched. The DNA of the CDR3 is TGTGCCAGCAGCGCCTCCGGTTGGGACAGGGCTTACAATGAGCAGTTCTTC. Translating gives CASSASGWDRAYNEQFF. The variable domain in full, completed from reference TRBV9 and TRBJ2-1, reads DSGVTQTPKHLITATGQRVTLRCSPRSGDLSVYWYQQSLDQGLQFLIQYYNGEERAKGNILERFSAQQFPDLHSELNLSSLELGDSALYFCASSASGWDRAYNEQFFGPGTRLTVL.

The chain is built from TRBV2 and TRBJ1-1, with D possibly matching TRBD1 (6 bases). The V gene's germline CDR1 is SNHLY and CDR2 FYNNEI. Trimming cost V 6 bases and J 1 base, with 15 bases left between them. The CDR3 runs 15 residues. The CDR3 DNA is TGTGCCAGCAGAAAACAAGGGGGTACGAACACTGAAGCTTTCTTT. Protein product: CASRKQGGTNTEAFF.

J is TRBJ2-6 and V is TRBV6-1; unclear D gene. The CDR3 loop spans 15 amino acids. V shed 2 bases and J shed 1 base, with 6 bases lying between them. Germline assignment: CDR1 MNHNS and CDR2 SASEGT. The DNA for the CDR3 is TGTGCCAGCAGTGAAAAGGATTCTGGGGCCAACGTCCTGACTTTC. It yields the protein CASSEKDSGANVLTF.

This sequence joins TRBV5-4 and TRBJ2-3; 8 nucleotides align to TRBD1. Trimming at V came to 6 bases and at J to 4 bases, leaving 16 bases not matched to a gene. There are 17 residues in the CDR3. Germline V CDR1 and CDR2: SGHNT, YYREEE (reference sequence). The CDR3 loop is CASKPSPGQEISDTQYF. CDR3 DNA sequence: TGTGCCAGCAAACCTTCCCCGGGACAGGAAATTTCAGATACGCAGTATTTT.

This chain uses TRBV18 with TRBJ1-5; 7 bases line up with TRBD1. Germline CDR1 is KGHSH and CDR2 is LQKENI. CDR3 size: 15 residues. V trimming: 5 bases; J trimming: 8 bases; junction bases outside the gene matches: 12. For the CDR3, the DNA is TGTGCCAGCTCAGGCCGGGACAGTGGTTTTGAGCCCCAGCATTTT. It encodes CASSGRDSGFEPQHF. Together with reference TRBV18 and TRBJ1-5, the CDR3 gives the full variable domain: NAGVMQNPRHLVRRRGQEARLRCSPMKGHSHVYWYRQLPEEGLKFMVYLQKENIIDESGMPKERFSAEFPKEGPSILRIQQVVRGDSAAYFCASSGRDSGFEPQHFGDGTRLSIL.

V usage is TRBV28 and J usage is TRBJ2-7; 10 bases align to TRBD1. CDR3 length equals 16 residues. V was pared by 5 bases and J by 3 bases, with 10 bases of the junction left unmatched. Germline V lookup: CDR1 MDHEN, CDR2 SYDVKM. The CDR3, as DNA: TGTGCCAGCAGTCGGGGGGACAGGGGTTACCGCTACGAGCAGTACGTC. It yields the protein CASSRGDRGYRYEQYV.

This sequence joins TRBV19 and TRBJ2-1; 7 bases line up with TRBD2. Trimming cost V 0 bases and J 10 bases; bases outside gene matches: 6. This CDR3 comprises 14 residues. Germline V CDR1 and CDR2: LNHDA, SQIVND (reference sequence). CDR3 sequence reads: CASSIDLTSSEQFF. For the CDR3, the DNA is TGTGCCAGTAGTATAGATCTGACTAGCTCCGAGCAGTTCTTC.

This chain links TRBV12-5 with TRBJ2-3; D gene unclear. CDR1 is LGHNT and CDR2 is FRNRAP in the germline V gene. V dropped 7 bases and J dropped 4 bases, with 6 bases sitting between them. The CDR3 runs 11 residues. The CDR3 nucleotides read TGTGCTAGTGCGCTAGCAGATACGCAGTATTTT. Translated: CASALADTQYF.

This clone turned up a few times. CDR3 coding DNA: TGTGCCAGCAGCTTAGGGGTGGGTACGCAGTATTTT. Residues: CASSLGVGTQYF. This chain joins TRBV7-2 and TRBJ2-3; D unresolved. Trimming took 1 base from V and 8 from J, leaving 7 bases between them. CDR3 length equals 12 residues. CDR1 and CDR2 (germline): SGHTA, FQGNSA. Full variable domain (missing parts from reference TRBV7-2 and TRBJ2-3): GAGVSQSPSNKVTEKGKDVELRCDPISGHTALYWYRQSLGQGLEFLIYFQGNSAPDKSGLPSDRFSAERTGGSVSTLTIQRTQQEDSAVYLCASSLGVGTQYFGPGTRLTVL.

The J gene is TRBJ1-1, the V gene TRBV30, with TRBD1 identical over 7 bases. Germline assignment: CDR1 GTSNPN and CDR2 SVGIG (reference sequence). The junction had 4 bases not matched to a gene; V was cut back by 5 bases and J by 1 base. The CDR3 length is 13 residues. CDR3 region: CAWGGQQNTEAFF. As DNA, the CDR3 is TGTGCCTGGGGGGGACAGCAGAACACTGAAGCTTTCTTT.